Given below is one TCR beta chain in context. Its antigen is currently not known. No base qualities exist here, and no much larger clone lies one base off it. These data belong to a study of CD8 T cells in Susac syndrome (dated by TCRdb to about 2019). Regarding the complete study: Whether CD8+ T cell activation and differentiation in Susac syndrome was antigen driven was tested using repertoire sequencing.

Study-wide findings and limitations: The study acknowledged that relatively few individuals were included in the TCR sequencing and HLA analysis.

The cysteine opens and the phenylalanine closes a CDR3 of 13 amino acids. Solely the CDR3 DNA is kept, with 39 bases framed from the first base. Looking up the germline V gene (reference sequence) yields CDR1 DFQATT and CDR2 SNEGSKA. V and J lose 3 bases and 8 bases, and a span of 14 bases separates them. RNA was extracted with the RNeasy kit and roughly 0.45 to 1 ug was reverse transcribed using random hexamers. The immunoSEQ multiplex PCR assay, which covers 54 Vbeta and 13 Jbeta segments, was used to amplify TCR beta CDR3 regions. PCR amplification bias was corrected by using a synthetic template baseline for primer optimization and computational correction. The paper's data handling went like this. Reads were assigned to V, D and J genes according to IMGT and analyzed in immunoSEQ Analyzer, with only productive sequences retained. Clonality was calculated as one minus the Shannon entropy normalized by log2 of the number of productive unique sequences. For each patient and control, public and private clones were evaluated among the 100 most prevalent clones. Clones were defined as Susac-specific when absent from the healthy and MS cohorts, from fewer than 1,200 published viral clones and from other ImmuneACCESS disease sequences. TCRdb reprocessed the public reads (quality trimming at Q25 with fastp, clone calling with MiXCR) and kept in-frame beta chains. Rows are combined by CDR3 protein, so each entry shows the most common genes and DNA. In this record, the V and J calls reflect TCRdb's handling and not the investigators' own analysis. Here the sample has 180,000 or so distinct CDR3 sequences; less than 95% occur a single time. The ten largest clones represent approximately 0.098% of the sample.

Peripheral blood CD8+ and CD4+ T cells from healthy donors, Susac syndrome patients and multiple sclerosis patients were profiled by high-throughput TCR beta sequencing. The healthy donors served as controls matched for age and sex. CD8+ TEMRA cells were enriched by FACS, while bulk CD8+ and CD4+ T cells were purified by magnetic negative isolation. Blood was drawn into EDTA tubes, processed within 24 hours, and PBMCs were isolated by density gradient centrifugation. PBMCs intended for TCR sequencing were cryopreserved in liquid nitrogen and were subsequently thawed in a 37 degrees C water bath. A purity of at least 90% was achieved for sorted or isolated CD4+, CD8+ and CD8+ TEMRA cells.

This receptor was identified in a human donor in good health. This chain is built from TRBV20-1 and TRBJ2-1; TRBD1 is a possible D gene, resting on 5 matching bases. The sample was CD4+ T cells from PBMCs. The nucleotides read TGCAGTGCTAGTCTCCGTCAAGGGGATGAGCAGTTCTTC. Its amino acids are CSASLRQGDEQFF.